A selection of T cell receptor beta chains follows, all from one sample in a study of T-cell reconstitution after alpha-beta-depleted transplantation in children. TCRdb re-derived calls from the PCR reads in MiXCR, one entry per CDR3 protein. The sample records about 610,000 distinct CDR3 sequences, more than 9% being singletons. The sample consisted of PBMCs from the stem cell graft donor, taken from the stem cell graft. The receptor set was obtained from a human donor who donated a stem cell graft to a child with acute myeloid leukemia. The CDR3 runs from the conserved cysteine through the conserved F or W. The order of the fields is D gene, clone size, J gene, V gene, CDR3 protein, CDR3 DNA. The D gene is left open where the match is weak. A row's size may be missing; if present it is once, few, many or a size class.

D gene: .
clone size: .
J gene: TRBJ2-3
V gene: TRBV6-5
CDR3 protein: CASSYSRQGADTQYF
CDR3 DNA: TGTGCCAGCAGTTACTCGAGGCAGGGCGCAGATACGCAGTATTTT

D gene: TRBD2
clone size: .
J gene: TRBJ2-1
V gene: TRBV29-1
CDR3 protein: CSVEGLADSYNEQFF
CDR3 DNA: TGCAGCGTTGAAGGACTAGCGGACTCCTACAATGAGCAGTTCTTC

D gene: .
clone size: many
J gene: TRBJ2-1
V gene: TRBV27
CDR3 protein: CASSPTQRLDNEQFF
CDR3 DNA: TGTGCCAGCAGTCCTACTCAAAGACTGGACAATGAGCAGTTCTTC

D gene: TRBD1
clone size: .
J gene: TRBJ2-1
V gene: TRBV5-6
CDR3 protein: CASSLQGEYNEQFF
CDR3 DNA: TGTGCCAGCAGCTTACAGGGGGAATACAATGAGCAGTTCTTC

D gene: .
clone size: .
J gene: TRBJ2-3
V gene: TRBV15
CDR3 protein: CATSLLGFSPTDTQYF
CDR3 DNA: TGTGCCACCAGCCTATTAGGGTTTTCTCCCACAGATACGCAGTATTTT

D gene: .
clone size: few
J gene: TRBJ2-5
V gene: TRBV5-1
CDR3 protein: CASSLVPGSETQYF
CDR3 DNA: TGCGCCAGCAGCTTGGTTCCCGGTTCGGAGACCCAGTACTTC

D gene: .
clone size: many
J gene: TRBJ1-1
V gene: TRBV29-1
CDR3 protein: CSAGQPNTEAFF
CDR3 DNA: TGCAGCGCGGGACAACCGAACACTGAAGCTTTCTTT

D gene: .
clone size: .
J gene: TRBJ1-2
V gene: TRBV4-3
CDR3 protein: CASSDRSLGNYGYTF
CDR3 DNA: TGCGCCAGCAGCGATCGTTCTTTAGGGAACTATGGCTACACCTTC

D gene: .
clone size: few
J gene: TRBJ1-4
V gene: TRBV11-1
CDR3 protein: CASSGAPVAGSANEKLFF
CDR3 DNA: TGTGCCAGCAGCGGGGCGCCGGTAGCCGGTTCGGCTAATGAAAAACTGTTTTTT

D gene: TRBD2
clone size: many
J gene: TRBJ2-7
V gene: TRBV10-3
CDR3 protein: CAISESTSGYTYEQYF
CDR3 DNA: TGTGCCATCAGTGAGTCGACTAGCGGGTATACCTACGAGCAGTACTTC

D gene: .
clone size: .
J gene: TRBJ2-2
V gene: TRBV11-2
CDR3 protein: CASTLRGASLSSGELFF
CDR3 DNA: TGTGCCAGTACCTTAAGGGGGGCTAGCCTGTCCTCCGGGGAGCTGTTTTTT

D gene: TRBD2
clone size: .
J gene: TRBJ2-1
V gene: TRBV12-3/TRBV12-4
CDR3 protein: CASSFSGRAGDEQFF
CDR3 DNA: TGTGCCAGCAGCTTTAGCGGGAGGGCCGGGGATGAGCAGTTCTTC

D gene: .
clone size: many
J gene: TRBJ2-1
V gene: TRBV5-1
CDR3 protein: CASSLEGRAPYNEQFF
CDR3 DNA: TGCGCCAGCAGCTTGGAGGGTCGGGCCCCCTACAATGAGCAGTTCTTC

D gene: TRBD1
clone size: few
J gene: TRBJ2-7
V gene: TRBV20-1
CDR3 protein: CSARKSGQGGYEQYF
CDR3 DNA: TGCAGTGCCAGAAAGTCGGGACAGGGGGGTTACGAGCAGTACTTC

D gene: TRBD2
clone size: few
J gene: TRBJ2-3
V gene: TRBV9
CDR3 protein: CASSATGTSGFTDTQYF
CDR3 DNA: TGTGCCAGCAGCGCCACCGGGACTAGCGGATTCACAGATACGCAGTATTTT

D gene: TRBD2
clone size: .
J gene: TRBJ2-5
V gene: TRBV29-1
CDR3 protein: CSVDRASGYQETQYF
CDR3 DNA: TGCAGCGTTGACCGGGCTAGCGGCTACCAAGAGACCCAGTACTTC

D gene: .
clone size: many
J gene: TRBJ2-3
V gene: TRBV5-1
CDR3 protein: CASSSGTTSTDTQYF
CDR3 DNA: TGCGCCAGCAGCTCCGGGACGACAAGCACAGATACGCAGTATTTT

D gene: TRBD2
clone size: many
J gene: TRBJ2-5
V gene: TRBV24-1
CDR3 protein: CATSDFGPGVAGGETQYF
CDR3 DNA: TGTGCCACCAGTGATTTCGGCCCGGGGGTAGCGGGAGGCGAGACCCAGTACTTC

D gene: .
clone size: many
J gene: TRBJ1-4
V gene: TRBV3-1
CDR3 protein: CASNSRDSNGKLFF
CDR3 DNA: TGTGCCAGCAACTCTCGGGACTCAAATGGAAAACTGTTTTTT

D gene: .
clone size: many
J gene: TRBJ2-3
V gene: TRBV21-1
CDR3 protein: CASPTQGGGTDTQYF
CDR3 DNA: TGTGCCAGCCCAACCCAGGGTGGCGGCACAGATACGCAGTATTTT

D gene: TRBD2
clone size: few
J gene: TRBJ2-1
V gene: TRBV20-1
CDR3 protein: CSARPPGLAGVGEQFF
CDR3 DNA: TGCAGTGCTAGGCCTCCGGGACTAGCGGGAGTCGGTGAGCAGTTCTTC

D gene: .
clone size: many
J gene: TRBJ2-1
V gene: TRBV9
CDR3 protein: CASSVGFPDYNEQFF
CDR3 DNA: TGTGCCAGCAGCGTAGGTTTTCCCGACTACAATGAGCAGTTCTTC

D gene: .
clone size: .
J gene: TRBJ2-1
V gene: TRBV4-2
CDR3 protein: CASSQGGTGYEQFF
CDR3 DNA: TGTGCCAGCAGCCAAGGCGGCACTGGTTACGAGCAGTTCTTC

D gene: .
clone size: few
J gene: TRBJ1-6
V gene: TRBV27
CDR3 protein: CASSLQGNYNSPLHF
CDR3 DNA: TGTGCCAGCAGTTTGCAAGGCAACTATAATTCACCCCTCCACTTT

D gene: TRBD2
clone size: many
J gene: TRBJ2-1
V gene: TRBV20-1
CDR3 protein: CSADPSGSTSYNEQFF
CDR3 DNA: TGCAGTGCCGACCCTAGCGGGAGTACGTCCTACAATGAGCAGTTCTTC

D gene: TRBD1
clone size: few
J gene: TRBJ1-6
V gene: TRBV6-1
CDR3 protein: CASSARQGGSSPLHF
CDR3 DNA: TGTGCCAGCAGTGCCCGACAGGGAGGGAGTTCACCCCTCCACTTT

D gene: .
clone size: .
J gene: TRBJ2-6
V gene: TRBV5-1
CDR3 protein: CASSRDSGANVLTF
CDR3 DNA: TGCGCCAGCAGCCGGGACTCTGGGGCCAACGTCCTGACTTTC

D gene: .
clone size: few
J gene: TRBJ1-2
V gene: TRBV9
CDR3 protein: CASSVEAGKVYGYTF
CDR3 DNA: TGTGCCAGCAGCGTAGAGGCGGGGAAGGTTTATGGCTACACCTTC

D gene: .
clone size: few
J gene: TRBJ2-1
V gene: TRBV15
CDR3 protein: CATSRDQGFPSGNEQFF
CDR3 DNA: TGTGCCACCAGCAGAGATCAGGGCTTTCCTTCCGGCAATGAGCAGTTCTTC

D gene: .
clone size: once
J gene: TRBJ1-1
V gene: TRBV30
CDR3 protein: CAWSVSQNTEAFF
CDR3 DNA: TGTGCCTGGAGTGTAAGCCAGAACACTGAAGCTTTCTTT

D gene: TRBD2
clone size: many
J gene: TRBJ2-7
V gene: TRBV9
CDR3 protein: CASSVTGLGLEQYF
CDR3 DNA: TGTGCCAGCAGCGTAACCGGACTAGGTCTCGAGCAGTACTTC